Listed below are T cell receptor beta chains from one sample, sequenced in a study of identical twins. Each CDR3 protein gets one entry after TCRdb re-called the 5' RACE reads with MiXCR. The top ten clones hold more than 14% of a sample with 200,000 to 250,000 distinct CDR3 sequences, 5.5% to 7.5% of them seen once. This sample was also put to use in a study of T cells expressing NK-cell markers.

Sequencing input: CD8+ T cells sorted from blood. The receptors come from a woman younger than 30 in good health. Both conserved end residues are part of each CDR3. The D gene is left open where the match is weak. Clone size is stated in some rows and not others, as once, few, many or a class when expanded.

j_gene,d_gene,abundance,v_gene,CDR3aa,CDR3nt
TRBJ1-1,-,many,TRBV10-3,CAIADSQGNTEAFF,TGTGCCATCGCGGACTCTCAAGGGAACACTGAAGCTTTCTTT
TRBJ2-1,-,-,TRBV12-3/TRBV12-4,CASRTYWGPTYNEQFF,TGTGCCAGCAGGACTTATTGGGGGCCAACCTACAATGAGCAGTTCTTC
TRBJ1-1,-,-,TRBV6-6,CASNHRGPEAFF,TGTGCCAGCAATCATAGGGGACCTGAAGCTTTCTTT
TRBJ2-4,-,few,TRBV2,CASTSRGAKNIQYF,TGTGCCAGCACCAGCAGGGGAGCCAAAAACATTCAGTACTTC
TRBJ1-1,-,few,TRBV5-6,CASSLYFTEAFF,TGTGCCAGCAGCTTGTACTTCACTGAAGCTTTCTTT
TRBJ2-7,-,once,TRBV27,CASGSTTTYEQYF,TGTGCCAGTGGATCGACTACCACCTACGAGCAGTACTTC
TRBJ1-5,-,many,TRBV7-2,CASSLDVNPNQPQHF,TGTGCCAGCAGCTTAGACGTCAACCCTAATCAGCCCCAGCATTTT
TRBJ1-1,-,few,TRBV14,CASSQDSVNTEAFF,TGTGCCAGCAGCCAAGATTCGGTGAACACTGAAGCTTTCTTT
TRBJ2-7,-,few,TRBV28,CASSLAASTLYEQYF,TGTGCCAGCAGTTTAGCGGCTTCCACTCTCTACGAGCAGTACTTC
TRBJ2-5,-,-,TRBV7-9,CASSLWGGKTQYF,TGTGCCAGCAGCCTGTGGGGTGGAAAGACCCAGTACTTC
TRBJ1-2,-,few,TRBV19,CASSIFTTNYGYTF,TGTGCCAGTAGTATCTTTACTACTAACTATGGCTACACCTTC
TRBJ2-7,TRBD2,few,TRBV7-3,CASSLAGGSSYEQYF,TGTGCCAGCAGCTTAGCGGGGGGAAGCTCCTACGAGCAGTACTTC
TRBJ2-7,-,many,TRBV6-5,CASSALPYEQYF,TGTGCCAGCAGTGCCCTCCCCTACGAGCAGTACTTC
TRBJ2-7,-,many,TRBV5-1,CASSPRTGSGAYEQYF,TGCGCCAGCAGCCCCAGAACGGGATCGGGGGCCTACGAGCAGTACTTC
TRBJ2-3,-,many,TRBV11-2,CASSPGSFTDTQYF,TGTGCCAGCAGCCCTGGGTCGTTCACAGATACGCAGTATTTT
TRBJ1-5,-,-,TRBV24-1,CATSRGSNQPQHF,TGTGCCACCAGTCGGGGGAGCAATCAGCCCCAGCATTTT
TRBJ2-5,TRBD2,many,TRBV7-2,CASSLSPGLAPQETQYF,TGTGCCAGCAGCTTATCACCGGGACTAGCGCCCCAAGAGACCCAGTACTTC
TRBJ2-7,TRBD2,few,TRBV7-2,CASSLPTSLAYEQYF,TGTGCCAGCAGCCTCCCGACTAGCCTTGCCTACGAGCAGTACTTC
TRBJ2-7,-,few,TRBV7-9,CASSLIGVGSYEQYF,TGTGCCAGCAGCTTAATCGGGGTAGGGTCCTACGAGCAGTACTTC
TRBJ2-2,TRBD1,few,TRBV7-6,CASSPGTVGELFF,TGTGCCAGCAGCCCCGGGACAGTCGGGGAGCTGTTTTTT
TRBJ2-7,-,-,TRBV5-6,CASNPQGPYEQYF,TGTGCCAGCAACCCCCAAGGCCCCTACGAGCAGTACTTC
TRBJ1-5,-,few,TRBV27,CASSSLENQPQHF,TGTGCCAGCAGTTCGCTGGAAAATCAGCCCCAGCATTTT
TRBJ1-3,TRBD1,-,TRBV7-9,CASSPTGGIGNTIYF,TGTGCCAGCAGCCCCACAGGGGGTATAGGAAACACCATATATTTT
TRBJ1-4,-,few,TRBV9,CASSVGSGPNEKLFF,TGTGCCAGCAGCGTAGGATCGGGACCTAATGAAAAACTGTTTTTT
TRBJ2-3,-,-,TRBV20-1,CSAAGHPDTDTQYF,TGCAGTGCTGCGGGACACCCCGACACAGATACGCAGTATTTT
TRBJ1-1,-,many,TRBV29-1,CSVMDRVTEAFF,TGCAGCGTTATGGACAGAGTCACTGAAGCTTTCTTT
TRBJ2-5,-,many,TRBV7-8,CASSLYSGPPQETQYF,TGTGCCAGCAGCTTATATAGCGGACCTCCCCAAGAGACCCAGTACTTC
TRBJ1-2,TRBD1,-,TRBV29-1,CSVPRQGAAGYTF,TGCAGCGTTCCACGACAGGGGGCGGCTGGCTACACCTTC
TRBJ2-7,TRBD2,few,TRBV7-6,CASSYGLAGGPHEQYF,TGTGCCAGCAGCTATGGACTAGCGGGAGGGCCGCACGAGCAGTACTTC
TRBJ2-3,TRBD2,-,TRBV7-9,CASRGLAGQKGHTQYF,TGTGCCAGCAGGGGACTAGCGGGGCAGAAGGGCCATACGCAGTATTTT
TRBJ2-3,TRBD2,-,TRBV9,CASSVGTSLSDTQYF,TGTGCCAGCAGCGTAGGGACTAGCCTTAGTGATACGCAGTATTTT
TRBJ1-2,TRBD1,many,TRBV7-8,CASSLVSGGANYGYTF,TGTGCCAGCAGCTTAGTTTCAGGGGGCGCAAACTATGGCTACACCTTC